This T cell receptor beta chain is drawn from a study of response to subunit inactivated influenza vaccine. One entry per CDR3 protein, called by TCRdb with MiXCR from the RT-PCR reads. The sample yields hundreds of thousands of distinct CDR3 sequences, approximately 14% seen once. With 5 bases clipped from V and 8 bases from J, the junction kept 10 bases outside the gene matches. The CDR3 runs 13 residues. Germline lookup yields CDR1 SQVTM and CDR2 ANQGSEA. Sequences were derived from PBMCs from blood, sampled about 14 days before vaccination. The rearrangement links TRBV29-1 to TRBJ1-2; 8 nucleotides align to TRBD1. The receptor was isolated from a man in his forties or fifties who received an inactivated influenza vaccine. The CDR3 nucleotides are TGCAGCGTTAGTCGGACAGGGTCTTCGGGCTACACCTTC. Residues: CSVSRTGSSGYTF.